This T cell receptor (beta chain) was sequenced during a study of T cell responses to AZD1222 COVID-19 vaccine (dated by TCRdb to the early 2020s). General notes on the study: A total of just over 230 trial participants underwent TCR sequencing, of whom about 210 had received two doses of AZD1222 and about 25 had received two doses of the MenACWY control vaccine. Trial participants were enrolled by age into subgroups of 18-55, 56-69 and 70-plus years, and about 150, 27 and 61 TCR-sequenced participants, respectively, were included in these subgroups.

Findings and caveats that apply to the study as a whole: The whole spike protein was spanned by vaccine-associated CD4 TCRs, and dominant responses were seen in regions 160-218 and 743-854. After two AZD1222 doses, spike-specific TCR breadth and depth were significantly higher than at day 0 and than in MenACWY recipients. Epitopes outside the regions mutated in the B.1.351 and B.1.1.7 variants were reportedly recognized by nearly half of the unique spike-specific TCRs. Most participants were white British and females outnumbered males, and the authors suggested that clonal diversity may have been underestimated. Conclusions about previously exposed vaccinees are limited, since just 5 to 7 AZD1222 recipients were seropositive for SARS-CoV-2 at baseline. Because no day 14 peak-response samples were available, repertoires were characterized only after the peak T cell response. The 56-69-year group was small, and its depth increase did not reach significance, likely because of low power.

With regard to this clone: This clone's antigen is unknown. One base away there is no much larger clone; base qualities are not given.

The meaning of the sample's time point label: about 28 days (+/-7) after the second vaccine dose. AZD1222 recipients whose second dose came at about 4 weeks and those whose second dose came at about 12 weeks were combined into one group, since spike-specific TCR depth and breadth did not differ between the two schedules. The vaccinee samples were drawn from two UK trials, COV001 and COV002, one of which was a single-blind randomized controlled phase 2/3 trial testing AZD1222 (ChAdOx1 nCoV-19) in healthy adults. For TCRbeta chain sequencing, PBMC samples were collected from trial participants at day 0 and at day 28 after the second dose. The CDR3 regions of human TCRbeta chains were analyzed by immunosequencing. In the source study's methods: TCRs in the repertoires were matched against a reference library of SARS-CoV-2-specific TCRs that had been generated with the MIRA antigen-specificity platform. Breadth was defined as the fraction of unique TCRs that were SARS-CoV-2-associated, and depth was defined as the fraction of total T cells that were SARS-CoV-2-associated. Using the MIRA data, each spike-specific TCR was assigned both to the spike region to which the TCR was reactive and to a CD4 or CD8 class. Log10-transformed breadth and depth values were compared by one-way ANOVA with Sidak's multiple comparisons tests. TCRdb mirrors the immuneACCESS table, restricted to in-frame sequences. Some clones are absent from its copies; in checked studies, under half trace to an unresolved V gene, and the reason for the others is unknown. V, J and clone size are those of that table, while D and trimming were read from the DNA. The sample yields roughly 84,000 clones; 70% to 90% were counted once. Of the sample, 12% is held by the ten largest clones.

V and J are truncated by 1 base and 9 bases respectively, leaving an intervening sequence of 7 bases. CDR1 and CDR2, per the germline V gene (reference sequence), are SEHNR and FQNEAQ. The CDR3, cysteine through phenylalanine, is 12 amino acids long. The only DNA kept is the CDR3, 36 bases in frame from the first base. The sequences come from peripheral blood, collected 28 days after the second AZD1222 dose. The receptor was derived from an adult who received the AZD1222 COVID-19 vaccine. Recombination linked TRBV7-9 to TRBJ2-1; the D gene lacks a confident call. The DNA sequence is given as TGTGCCAGCAGCTTAGATTTTGGTGAGCAGTTCTTC. This encodes CASSLDFGEQFF.